A single count supports the clone carrying this T cell receptor (beta chain). A sample-barcoded 5' primer and a J-beta primer mix were used in a second PCR of roughly 6 to 11 cycles. MiXCR was run by TCRdb on the 5' RACE reads, yielding one entry per CDR3 protein. This sample has roughly 730,000 distinct CDR3 sequences, with approximately 53% found just once. Staff drew approximately 9.1 milliliters of peripheral blood from each donor. The data originate from a study of blood T cells in healthy people across ages. The source material was blood. The sequence derives from a man in his forties in good health.

In nucleotides, the CDR3 is TGCAGTGCTAGGTCTGGCTACGAGCAGTTCTTC. Translated, it gives CSARSGYEQFF. The chain carries TRBV20-1 and TRBJ2-1; D gene unclear. Germline V gene sequence: CDR1 DFQATT, CDR2 SNEGSKA (reference sequence). The CDR3 is made up of 11 amino acids. The V end lost 3 bases, the J end lost 10 bases, and 10 bases lay between the germline ends.